A single sample gave rise to the 27 T cell receptor beta chains below, sequenced in a study of blood T cell repertoires in COVID-19. The assay was immunoSEQ multiplex PCR, and TCRdb's table has in-frame clones only and misses some. The sample contains about 140,000 clones, roughly 79% of which appear only once. Specimen: peripheral blood. Every receptor here comes from a woman aged 55-69 years with acute or convalescent COVID-19.

This chain joins TRBV19 and TRBJ2-7; TRBD2 matches at 8 bases. The CDR3 is 17 amino acids. Germline loops: CDR1 LNHDA, CDR2 SQIVND (reference sequence). V shed 3 bases and J 1 base; nucleotides not matched to a gene: 11. The CDR3, as DNA: TGTGCCAGTAGTATTTCGGCGGGAGGACTAGTATCCTACGAGCAGTACTTC. The encoded protein is CASSISAGGLVSYEQYF.

The chain combines TRBV27 with TRBJ2-7; TRBD2 might be the D (6 bases). V shed 2 bases and J shed 4 bases, with 9 bases lying between them. Germline CDR1 is MNHEY and CDR2 is SMNVEV (reference sequence). This CDR3 spans 13 amino acids. Written as DNA, the CDR3 is TGTGCCAGCAGTTTAGTGGGGGGTTACGAGCAGTACTTC. Its protein product is CASSLVGGYEQYF.

The chain carries TRBV5-1 and TRBJ2-1; a weak D match, TRBD2 (6 bases). CDR3 size: 15 residues. V lost 3 bases and J 4 bases, leaving 14 bases between the germline ends. The V gene's germline CDR1 is SGHRS and CDR2 YFSETQ. The DNA for the CDR3 is TGCGCCAGCAGCTCCGAACTAGCTAGATACAATGAGCAGTTCTTC. Translating it yields CASSSELARYNEQFF.

The chain is built from TRBV16 and TRBJ2-7, with 8 bases matching TRBD1. Germline V lookup: CDR1 KGHSY, CDR2 FQNENV. The length of the CDR3 is 13 residues. The trim removed 8 bases at V and 6 bases at J, leaving 9 bases unmatched. The CDR3 here is CASGGRGLGEQYF. Written as DNA, the CDR3 is TGTGCCAGCGGGGGCAGGGGGCTAGGCGAGCAGTACTTC.

V gene TRBV18 combines with J gene TRBJ2-2; D is possibly TRBD1 (6 bases). V was clipped by 6 bases and J by 0 bases, with 20 bases between them. The germline V gene encodes CDR1 KGHSH and CDR2 LQKENI. The length of the CDR3 is 18 residues. Written as DNA, the CDR3 is TGTGCCAGCTCCCCCTACCCGGACAGAGCCGCGAACACCGGGGAGCTGTTTTTT. It encodes CASSPYPDRAANTGELFF.

This clone has just a few counts. The J gene is TRBJ2-3, the V gene TRBV28; 14 bases match TRBD2. Trimming removed 4 bases from V and 6 bases from J; junction bases left unmatched: 15. Per the germline V gene, CDR1 is MDHEN and CDR2 is SYDVKM. This CDR3 is built from 19 residues. CDR3 DNA: TGTGCCAGCAGTTACATACTTACCGGGACTAGCGGGAGTGGTGATACGCAGTATTTT. It codes for CASSYILTGTSGSGDTQYF.

The rearrangement joins TRBV7-3 to TRBJ2-5; 11 nucleotides agree with TRBD2. Germline V gene data show CDR1 as SGHTA and CDR2 as FQGTGA. V dropped 0 bases and J dropped 0; count of bases not matched to a gene: 9. The CDR3 has 19 residues. The CDR3 is CASSLTGTSGTSYQETQYF. The DNA of the CDR3 is TGTGCCAGCAGCTTAACCGGGACTAGCGGAACCTCGTACCAAGAGACCCAGTACTTC.

The rearrangement uses TRBV4-1 and TRBJ2-2; TRBD2 might be the D (6 bases). Germline lookup yields CDR1 MGHRA and CDR2 YSYEKL. The V end lost 6 bases, the J end lost 6 bases, and 14 bases lay between the germline ends. The length of the CDR3 is 14 residues. The CDR3 loop is CASRKGTSPGELFF. The DNA of the CDR3 is TGCGCCAGCAGAAAAGGGACTTCTCCCGGGGAGCTGTTTTTT.

The J gene is TRBJ2-1, the V gene TRBV9; D is uncertain. The CDR3 runs 14 residues. Germline CDR1 and CDR2: SGDLS and YYNGEE. Deletions cut 3 bases from V and 4 bases from J, with 11 bases between. This CDR3 reads CASSAQDKYNEQFF. In DNA form, the CDR3 reads TGTGCCAGCAGCGCTCAGGATAAGTACAATGAGCAGTTCTTC.

The chain links TRBV6-1 to TRBJ2-7, with TRBD2 matching over 11 bases. V lost 2 bases and J lost 4; bases outside the gene matches: 19. The CDR3 covers 20 residues. Germline CDR1 is MNHNS and CDR2 is SASEGT. CDR3 amino acids: CASSEPGGSGRADGMYEQYF. The CDR3 coding sequence is TGTGCCAGCAGTGAACCGGGGGGTAGCGGGAGGGCCGATGGTATGTACGAGCAGTACTTC.

This clone was recorded once. This chain connects TRBV28 to TRBJ2-6, with D maybe TRBD1 (6 bases). Germline CDR1 reads MDHEN; CDR2 reads SYDVKM. CDR3 length: 15 residues. V lost 10 bases and J lost 2, with 15 bases in between. DNA of the CDR3: TGTGCCACCAATCCGACAGGAACTGGGGCCAACGTCCTGACTTTC. As protein: CATNPTGTGANVLTF.

The chain has TRBV14 and TRBJ2-1; 7 bases line up with TRBD2. This CDR3 is 18 amino acids long. V dropped 0 bases and J dropped 4; count of bases not matched to a gene: 12. Germline loops: CDR1 SGHDN, CDR2 FVKESK. The CDR3, as DNA: TGTGCCAGCAGCCAAGAAAAAGGCCTAGCGGAGACATACAATGAGCAGTTCTTC. It yields the protein CASSQEKGLAETYNEQFF.

The J gene is TRBJ2-1, the V gene TRBV5-1, with 8 bases aligning to TRBD1. The J segment lost 4 bases and the V segment lost 0 bases, leaving 3 bases of the junction unmatched. The CDR3 has 15 residues. Germline V CDR1 and CDR2: SGHRS, YFSETQ. The CDR3 is CASSLVQGAYNEQFF. The CDR3 DNA reads TGCGCCAGCAGCTTGGTGCAGGGGGCTTACAATGAGCAGTTCTTC.

V gene TRBV2 combines with J gene TRBJ2-7; D is ambiguous. Germline V gene sequence: CDR1 SNHLY, CDR2 FYNNEI. The CDR3 sequence is 14 residues long. Trimming cost V 7 bases and J 9 bases, with 22 bases left between them. The CDR3 loop reads CASTLRPEARMQYF. The CDR3 region has the DNA TGTGCCAGCACGCTCCGACCAGAAGCGCGTATGCAGTACTTC. The full variable domain, rest sourced from reference TRBV2 and TRBJ2-7, is EPEVTQTPSHQVTQMGQEVILRCVPISNHLYFYWYRQILGQKVEFLVSFYNNEISEKSEIFDDQFSVERPDGSNFTLKIRSTKLEDSAMYFCASTLRPEARMQYFGPGTRLTVT.

This rearrangement joins TRBV19 to TRBJ1-1; D unresolved. V lost 2 bases and J lost 6, with 10 bases in between. The CDR3 contains 13 residues. Germline assignment: CDR1 LNHDA and CDR2 SQIVND (reference sequence). The CDR3, as DNA: TGTGCCAGTAGTATATCCGGGGTTTCTGAAGCTTTCTTT. It encodes CASSISGVSEAFF.

J is TRBJ2-7 and V is TRBV10-3, with D possibly TRBD1 on 8 matching bases. The CDR3 sequence is 12 residues long. Germline CDR1 and CDR2: ENHRY and SYGVKD. The V end was cut by 10 bases, the J end by 7 bases, with 17 bases between. CDR3 sequence: CASTGGAGEQYF. In nucleotides, the CDR3 is TGTGCCAGCACAGGGGGGGCGGGTGAGCAGTACTTC.

The chain uses TRBV2 and TRBJ1-5, with D tentatively TRBD1 (5 bases). With 4 bases removed from V and 5 bases from J, the gap between germline ends came to 12 bases. The CDR3 loop spans 14 amino acids. In germline, CDR1 is SNHLY, CDR2 FYNNEI. The CDR3 sequence: CASSGRKGDQPQHF. The CDR3 DNA follows: TGTGCCAGCAGTGGTCGGAAAGGGGATCAGCCCCAGCATTTT.

The chain recombines TRBV28 with TRBJ2-3, with 9 bases fitting TRBD2. The V gene's germline CDR1 is MDHEN and CDR2 SYDVKM. With V trimmed by 4 bases and J by 3 bases, 2 bases remained unmatched. This CDR3 has 14 amino acids. CDR3 region: CASSYSGRTDTQYF. CDR3 sequence (DNA): TGTGCCAGCAGTTATAGCGGGAGAACAGATACGCAGTATTTT.

This clone came up a few times. The chain joins TRBV28 to TRBJ2-7; D perhaps matches TRBD1 (6 bases). Trimming pared 6 bases from V and 3 bases from J, leaving 15 bases between. Germline assignment: CDR1 MDHEN and CDR2 SYDVKM. This CDR3 has 14 residues. CDR3 DNA sequence: TGTGCCAGCAGGTACCGGGGACAATACTACGAGCAGTACTTC. Protein product: CASRYRGQYYEQYF.

The chain joins TRBV6-6 to TRBJ1-5, with 8 positions matching TRBD1. CDR1 MNHNY and CDR2 SVGAGI come from the germline V gene (reference sequence). V trimming: 6 bases; J trimming: 4 bases; junction bases outside the gene matches: 11. The CDR3 extends over 16 amino acids. The CDR3 nucleotides are TGTGCCAGCAGAAAGGGGACAGGTACTGGGAATCAGCCCCAGCATTTT. Encoded protein: CASRKGTGTGNQPQHF.

V gene TRBV15 combines with J gene TRBJ2-2, with 10 bases aligning to TRBD2. CDR1 and CDR2 from the germline V gene are LNHNV and YYDKDF (reference sequence). The V segment lost 0 bases and the J segment 2 bases; nucleotides outside the gene matches: 9. The CDR3 sequence is 19 residues long. Here the CDR3 DNA reads TGTGCCACCAGCAGAGAAGAACTAGCGGGAAATGGAAACACCGGGGAGCTGTTTTTT. It translates to CATSREELAGNGNTGELFF.

V is TRBV4-2 and J is TRBJ1-3, with 7 bases fitting TRBD1. The ends lost 0 bases at V and 1 base at J; junction bases unmatched: 0. Germline V gene sequence: CDR1 LGHNA, CDR2 YNFKEQ. CDR3 length equals 15 residues. CDR3 bases: TGTGCCAGCAGCCAAGACAGGGGGTCTGGAAACACCATATATTTT. It translates to CASSQDRGSGNTIYF.

This chain joins TRBV27 and TRBJ2-7; 7 nucleotides line up with TRBD2. J was trimmed by 7 bases and V by 5 bases; bases with no gene match: 11. The CDR3 covers 14 residues. Per the germline V gene, CDR1 is MNHEY and CDR2 is SMNVEV (reference sequence). Here the CDR3 DNA reads TGTGCCAGCAGTCCCTCAGCGCTCGGGAGGGAGCAGTACTTC. It codes for CASSPSALGREQYF.

The V and J genes are TRBV28 and TRBJ1-1, with D possibly matching TRBD1 (5 bases). Deletions cut 6 bases from V and 10 bases from J, with 21 bases between. Germline V gives CDR1 MDHEN, CDR2 SYDVKM. The CDR3 contains 14 residues. Here the CDR3 DNA reads TGTGCCAGCAGCTTACGGACAACGGGTTTTGGAGCTTTCTTT. This translates into CASSLRTTGFGAFF.

Regarding this clone: An end of the junction does not agree with germline; a read error may underlie this. The chain uses TRBV7-7 and TRBJ2-2; 9 bases match TRBD2. This CDR3 has 15 amino acids. The germline CDR1 and CDR2 sequences are SSHAT and FNYEAQ (reference sequence). CDR3 protein: CASSLLAGQTGELFF. The CDR3 DNA reads TGTGCTAGCAGCTTGCTAGCGGGACAGACCGGGGAGCTGTTTTTT.

The chain links TRBV29-1 to TRBJ2-3, with 7 bases lining up with TRBD2. Germline values: CDR1 SQVTM, CDR2 ANQGSEA. V was clipped by 0 bases and J by 5 bases; unmatched bases: 8. The CDR3 runs to 15 residues. CDR3 bases: TGCAGCGTTGAAGACACTAAGCGGGGCCGAGATACGCAGTATTTT. Its translation is CSVEDTKRGRDTQYF.

The chain uses TRBV7-3 and TRBJ2-5; TRBD2 matches 10 bases. CDR1 is SGHTA, CDR2 FQGTGA, per germline. Trimming at V came to 1 base and at J to 4 bases, leaving 9 bases not matched to a gene. The CDR3 length is 17 residues. The CDR3 DNA follows: TGTGCCAGCAGCTTAAACCCTAGCGGGAGCGGGGGAGAGACCCAGTACTTC. Amino acid sequence: CASSLNPSGSGGETQYF.